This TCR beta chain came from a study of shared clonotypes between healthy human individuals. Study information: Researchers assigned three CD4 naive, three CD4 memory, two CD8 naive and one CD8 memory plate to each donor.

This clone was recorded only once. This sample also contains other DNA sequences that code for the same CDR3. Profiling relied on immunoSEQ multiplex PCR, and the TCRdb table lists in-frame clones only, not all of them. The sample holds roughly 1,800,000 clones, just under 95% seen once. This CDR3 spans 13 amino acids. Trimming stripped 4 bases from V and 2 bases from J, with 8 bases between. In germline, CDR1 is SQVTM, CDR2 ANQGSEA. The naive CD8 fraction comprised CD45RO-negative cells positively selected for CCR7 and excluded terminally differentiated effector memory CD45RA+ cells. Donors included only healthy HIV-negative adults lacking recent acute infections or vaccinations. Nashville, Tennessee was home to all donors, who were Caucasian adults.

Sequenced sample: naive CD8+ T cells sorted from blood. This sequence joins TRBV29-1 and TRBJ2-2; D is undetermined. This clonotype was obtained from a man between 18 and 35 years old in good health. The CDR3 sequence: CSVVLGNTGELFF. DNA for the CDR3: TGCAGCGTTGTACTCGGAAACACCGGGGAGCTGTTTTTT.